The 18 T cell receptor beta chains below all came from one sample that was sequenced in a study of T cells in Graves' hyperthyroidism and ophthalmopathy. The CDR3 regions of TCR beta were amplified from RNA transcripts. HTBI primers drove first-round RT-PCR of the TCR CDR3. One entry per CDR3 protein results from TCRdb running MiXCR on the multiplex PCR reads. The table includes fewer than 800,000 distinct CDR3 sequences, less than 20% detected once. The material sequenced was blood. The receptors come from a man in his late teens or twenties with Graves' hyperthyroidism.

This clonotype was counted ten times or more. This chain connects TRBV18 to TRBJ2-2, with 8 bases fitting TRBD1. Germline CDR1 and CDR2: KGHSH and LQKENI. After removal of 2 bases from V and 6 bases from J, the junction contained 5 bases not matched to a gene. The CDR3 runs 15 residues. The CDR3 nucleotides are TGTGCCAGCTCACCAAGGACAGGGTCCCCCGGGGAGCTGTTTTTT. This gives the protein CASSPRTGSPGELFF.

This clonotype was seen repeatedly, ten times or more. The rearrangement joins TRBV3-1 to TRBJ2-7; the match to TRBD2 covers 9 bases. CDR3 length equals 14 residues. The J segment lost 3 bases and the V segment lost 2 bases, leaving 2 bases of the junction unmatched. Germline lookup yields CDR1 LGHDT and CDR2 YNNKEL (reference sequence). The CDR3 DNA sequence: TGTGCCAGCAGCCAAAGTAGCGGGAGCTACGAGCAGTACTTC. Translated: CASSQSSGSYEQYF.

The sample holds many counts of this clonotype. The chain joins TRBV7-3 to TRBJ2-3; 15 bases are a match to TRBD2. The CDR3 contains 15 residues. CDR1 is SGHTA, CDR2 FQGTGA, per germline. Trimming at V came to 3 bases and at J to 6 bases, leaving 1 base not matched to a gene. CDR3 coding DNA: TGTGCCAGCAGCTTCGGACTAGCGGGAGGGGATACGCAGTATTTT. Amino acid sequence: CASSFGLAGGDTQYF.

This clonotype was seen at least ten times. This chain links TRBV11-3 with TRBJ1-1; 8 positions match TRBD1. Germline CDR1 and CDR2: SGHNT and YENEEA. J lost 3 bases, V lost 7 bases, and 10 bases had no gene match. The CDR3 extends over 15 amino acids. The CDR3 DNA is TGTGCCAGCACCCAACTCAGGGGGCTGCACACTGAAGCTTTCTTT. Translation gives CASTQLRGLHTEAFF.

This clonotype appeared many times. Here the CDR3 DNA reads TGTGCCACGAAGGCTGGGGGGCTAGGGAACTACGAGCAGTACTTC. It is translated as CATKAGGLGNYEQYF. The chain recombines TRBV27 with TRBJ2-7; the D gene could be TRBD1 or TRBD2 (6 bases each). The ends were cut back, 10 bases at V and 3 bases at J, with 22 bases in the middle. CDR1 and CDR2 (germline): MNHEY, SMNVEV (reference sequence). This CDR3 has 15 amino acids.

In this sample, this clonotype turned up many times. The rearrangement links TRBV20-1 to TRBJ2-5; 7 bases match TRBD1. The CDR3 loop spans 13 amino acids. Germline CDR1 and CDR2: DFQATT and SNEGSKA (reference sequence). After removal of 6 bases from V and 2 bases from J, the junction contained 6 bases not matched to a gene. In DNA, the CDR3 is TGCAGTGCCAGGGACAGTTCGCAAGAGACCCAGTACTTC. It encodes CSARDSSQETQYF.

A word on this clonotype: This sequence may be a read error, since a much larger clone differs from it by one base. DNA for the CDR3: TGTGCCAGCAGCCCCGCCCCTAGCGGGAGAGCCACAGATACGCAGTATTTT. It codes for CASSPAPSGRATDTQYF. The chain has TRBV11-2 and TRBJ2-3, with 10 bases fitting TRBD2. CDR1 and CDR2 (germline): SGHAT, FQNNGV. This CDR3 has 17 residues. J was trimmed by 2 bases and V by 5 bases; bases with no gene match: 10.

V is TRBV5-1 and J is TRBJ2-1, with 11 bases identical to TRBD2. Germline values: CDR1 SGHRS, CDR2 YFSETQ. The CDR3 covers 16 residues. V dropped 3 bases and J dropped 6; count of bases not matched to a gene: 8. CDR3 bases: TGCGCCAGCAGCTCGATAGCGGGAGGGCCGGTCAATGAGCAGTTCTTC. Its translation: CASSSIAGGPVNEQFF.

The chain couples TRBV6-1 to TRBJ2-2, with D maybe TRBD2 (6 bases). This CDR3 is 14 amino acids long. Germline V CDR1 and CDR2: MNHNS, SASEGT. V was trimmed by 7 bases and J by 4 bases, leaving 13 bases between them. For the CDR3, the DNA is TGTGCCAGCACCGGAGGGCCAGGCACCGGGGAGCTGTTTTTT. Translating gives CASTGGPGTGELFF.

This chain links TRBV27 with TRBJ2-1; tentatively, D is TRBD2 (7 bases). Germline loops: CDR1 MNHEY, CDR2 SMNVEV (reference sequence). The CDR3 extends over 18 amino acids. V dropped 7 bases and J dropped 2 bases, with 24 bases sitting between them. In nucleotides, the CDR3 is TGTGCCAGCACGGGGGGCCTAGGCAGGTGGATGGCCTACAATGAGCAGTTCTTC. It encodes CASTGGLGRWMAYNEQFF.

Points on this clonotype: Since a much larger clone is just one base distant, this may be a read error. The gene calls are TRBV3-1 and TRBJ2-7; 13 bases are shared with TRBD2. The CDR3 totals 15 residues. V shed 3 bases, J shed 7 bases, and the junction held 6 bases outside the gene matches. From germline, CDR1 is LGHDT and CDR2 YNNKEL (reference sequence). The CDR3 sequence: CASSQPGTSGNEQYF. In DNA, the CDR3 is TGTGCCAGCAGCCAGCCCGGGACTAGCGGGAATGAGCAGTACTTC.

Ten or more counts support this clonotype. The V call is TRBV7-9, the J call TRBJ1-1, with D perhaps matching TRBD1 (5 bases). V gave up 5 bases and J gave up 5 bases, with 15 bases separating them. In germline, CDR1 is SEHNR, CDR2 FQNEAQ (reference sequence). The CDR3 is 14 residues long. The CDR3 loop reads CASSPRGATTEAFF. In DNA form, the CDR3 reads TGTGCCAGCAGCCCTCGAGGGGCCACTACTGAAGCTTTCTTT.

This clonotype was recorded many times. The chain uses TRBV27 and TRBJ2-2; D gene uncertain. In germline, CDR1 is MNHEY, CDR2 SMNVEV (reference sequence). This CDR3 contains 11 residues. Trimming removed 6 bases from V and 8 bases from J, with 7 bases in between. The CDR3 reads CASSPGGELFF. Written as DNA, the CDR3 is TGTGCCAGCAGCCCCGGGGGGGAGCTGTTTTTT.

This clonotype was found many times. V is TRBV5-1 and J is TRBJ1-5, with D tentatively TRBD1 (5 bases). V lost 0 bases, J lost 3 bases, and 13 bases lay in between. The CDR3 loop spans 16 amino acids. CDR1 and CDR2 (germline): SGHRS, YFSETQ. The CDR3 here is CASSLGGREDNQPQHF. DNA for the CDR3: TGCGCCAGCAGCTTGGGGGGGAGAGAGGACAATCAGCCCCAGCATTTT.

This clonotype was counted at least ten times. J is TRBJ1-6 and V is TRBV11-2; D is unresolved. Germline values: CDR1 SGHAT, CDR2 FQNNGV. Trimming cost V 4 bases and J 0 bases, with 4 bases left between them. This CDR3 comprises 14 residues. The CDR3 DNA is TGTGCCAGCAGCTGGAGCTCCTATAATTCACCCCTCCACTTT. Encoded protein: CASSWSSYNSPLHF. The full variable domain, rest sourced from reference TRBV11-2 and TRBJ1-6, is EAGVAQSPRYKIIEKRQSVAFWCNPISGHATLYWYQQILGQGPKLLIQFQNNGVVDDSQLPKDRFSAERLKGVDSTLKIQPAKLEDSAVYLCASSWSSYNSPLHFGNGTRLTVT.

The V and J genes are TRBV7-6 and TRBJ2-7, with TRBD2 identical over 7 bases. Trimming cost V 5 bases and J 2 bases; bases outside gene matches: 15. The CDR3 has 17 residues. Germline values: CDR1 SGHVS, CDR2 FNYEAQ. The CDR3 DNA is TGTGCCAGCAGCGGGGGTCAGCGGGACGGAAGAACCTACGAGCAGTACTTC. Protein product: CASSGGQRDGRTYEQYF.

The gene calls are TRBV3-1 and TRBJ2-7, with TRBD2 identical over 14 bases. This CDR3 contains 13 residues. Germline-derived CDR1 and CDR2 are LGHDT and YNNKEL (reference sequence). V shed 8 bases, J shed 5 bases, and the junction held 2 bases outside the gene matches. CDR3 in amino acids: CASRLAGGDEQYF. The DNA for the CDR3 is TGTGCCAGCCGACTAGCGGGAGGGGACGAGCAGTACTTC.

V gene TRBV19 combines with J gene TRBJ2-1, with D maybe TRBD2 (5 bases). Trimming cost V 10 bases and J 8 bases, with 15 bases left between them. The CDR3 is made up of 12 amino acids. Germline V gene data show CDR1 as LNHDA and CDR2 as SQIVND (reference sequence). CDR3 sequence: CATQWGSDEQFF. CDR3 sequence (DNA): TGTGCCACCCAGTGGGGTAGCGATGAGCAGTTCTTC.